The 19 T cell receptor beta chains listed next were all sequenced from one sample in a study of CD8+ T cells in alopecia areata. The treatment is: oral pan-JAK inhibitor, 5-10 mg twice daily. Once RNA had been extracted, it was reverse transcribed into cDNA to act as the sequencing template. Produced via immunoSEQ multiplex PCR; TCRdb's table is partial and in-frame only. The sample has roughly 190,000 clones; about 65% are singletons. The specimen was CD4+ T cells sorted from blood, collected at approximately week 50, from a patient treated with tofacitinib. The receptors come from a human donor with alopecia areata.

The sample holds a few counts of this clone. The chain combines TRBV19 with TRBJ2-5; 14 nucleotides match TRBD2. The end of the DNA is better explained by TRBJ2-7, so the J call may be wrong. This CDR3 region has 16 residues. Germline CDR1 reads LNHDA; CDR2 reads SQIVND (reference sequence). The CDR3 here is CASSTWTSGGPYEQYF. The CDR3 DNA reads as TGTGCCAGTAGTACCTGGACTAGCGGGGGGCCCTACGAGCAGTACTTC.

This clone turned up a few times. The V call is TRBV7-9, the J call TRBJ1-5; unclear D gene. Deletions cut 3 bases from V and 3 bases from J, with 9 bases between. The CDR3 has 14 residues. In germline, CDR1 is SEHNR, CDR2 FQNEAQ (reference sequence). CDR3 in DNA: TGTGCCAGCAGCTTTAACAGCCCCAATCAGCCCCAGCATTTT. It encodes CASSFNSPNQPQHF.

This clone occurred a few times. The rearrangement joins TRBV27 to TRBJ2-3; TRBD2 agrees at 8 bases. This CDR3 contains 16 residues. CDR1 and CDR2 from the germline V gene are MNHEY and SMNVEV (reference sequence). V was clipped by 4 bases and J by 2 bases; unmatched bases: 8. The CDR3 is CASSSPGGLNTDTQYF. The CDR3 DNA follows: TGTGCCAGCAGTTCTCCGGGGGGGCTAAACACAGATACGCAGTATTTT.

A few counts support this clone. The V call is TRBV2, the J call TRBJ2-7; 10 bases are shared with TRBD2. The CDR3 totals 13 residues. V lost 7 bases, J lost 5 bases, and 5 bases stayed unmatched. CDR1 is SNHLY and CDR2 is FYNNEI in the germline V gene. For the CDR3, the DNA is TGTGCCAGCATCGCTAGCGGGAGCCACGAGCAGTACTTC. It is translated as CASIASGSHEQYF.

In this sample, this clone turned up a few times. The chain is built from TRBV4-1 and TRBJ2-3, with 9 bases aligning to TRBD2. J lost 2 bases, V lost 0 bases, and 9 bases had no gene match. Per the germline V gene, CDR1 is MGHRA and CDR2 is YSYEKL. There are 18 residues in the CDR3. The CDR3 protein is CASSQEASGAPSTDTQYF. As DNA, the CDR3 is TGCGCCAGCAGCCAAGAAGCTAGCGGGGCTCCATCCACAGATACGCAGTATTTT.

The V call is TRBV27, the J call TRBJ1-2; 10 nucleotides align to TRBD1. CDR3 length equals 16 residues. Per the germline V gene, CDR1 is MNHEY and CDR2 is SMNVEV (reference sequence). V was clipped by 6 bases and J by 3 bases; unmatched bases: 10. CDR3 residues: CASSRRAGTGDYGYTF. The CDR3 DNA reads as TGTGCCAGCAGCCGTAGGGCCGGGACAGGGGACTATGGCTACACCTTC.

The chain combines TRBV29-1 with TRBJ1-3, with 7 bases that match TRBD1. The germline gives CDR1 SQVTM, CDR2 ANQGSEA. Trimming removed 3 bases from V and 0 bases from J; junction bases left unmatched: 2. The CDR3 spans 14 residues. CDR3 in DNA: TGCAGCGTTGAGACAGGGAGCTCTGGAAACACCATATATTTT. As protein: CSVETGSSGNTIYF.

The chain uses TRBV14 and TRBJ1-2; maybe TRBD1 (6 bases). Trimming left V 4 bases short and J 7 bases short, with 16 bases between. Germline V gives CDR1 SGHDN, CDR2 FVKESK. The length of the CDR3 is 14 residues. CDR3 residues: CASSPVGGLGGYTF. The CDR3 DNA reads as TGTGCCAGCAGCCCCGTAGGGGGACTTGGTGGCTACACCTTC. The complete variable domain, with remaining parts taken from reference TRBV14 and TRBJ1-2, reads EAGVTQFPSHSVIEKGQTVTLRCDPISGHDNLYWYRRVMGKEIKFLLHFVKESKQDESGMPNNRFLAERTGGTYSTLKVQPAELEDSGVYFCASSPVGGLGGYTFGSGTRLTVV.

In this sample, this clone turned up once. The gene calls are TRBV29-1 and TRBJ1-2; 7 bases agree with TRBD1. The junction had 9 bases not matched to a gene; V was cut back by 6 bases and J by 8 bases. CDR1 and CDR2 from the germline V gene are SQVTM and ANQGSEA. This CDR3 has 12 residues. The DNA of the CDR3 is TGCAGCGTCGATGACAGGGTCGAGGGCTACACCTTC. Protein sequence: CSVDDRVEGYTF.

The genes are TRBV29-1 and TRBJ2-7, with D hard to call. The germline gives CDR1 SQVTM, CDR2 ANQGSEA. Trimming stripped 6 bases from V and 0 bases from J, with 15 bases between. The CDR3 is 14 amino acids. The chain's CDR3 is CSVVIGVASYEQYF. The CDR3 region has the DNA TGCAGCGTCGTCATTGGGGTAGCCTCCTACGAGCAGTACTTC.

The genes are TRBV11-1 and TRBJ2-7; D is undetermined. V lost 3 bases and J lost 1, with 7 bases in between. CDR3 length: 13 residues. Looked up from germline, CDR1 is SGHAT and CDR2 is FQDESV (reference sequence). This chain's CDR3 is CASSLGFSYEQYF. The CDR3 bases are TGTGCCAGCAGCTTGGGTTTTTCCTACGAGCAGTACTTC.

This clone was picked up one time. The sample contains more than one DNA sequence encoding this CDR3. The chain uses TRBV7-2 and TRBJ2-7, with D hard to call. Trimming cost V 5 bases and J 0 bases, with 5 bases left between them. Per the germline V gene, CDR1 is SGHTA and CDR2 is FQGNSA. The CDR3 loop spans 12 amino acids. The CDR3 region is CASSLSSYEQYF. Here the CDR3 DNA reads TGTGCCAGCAGCCTTTCCTCCTACGAGCAGTACTTC.

CDR3 DNA: TGTGCCAGCAGTGAAACGAGACAAGAGACCCAGTACTTC. This translates into CASSETRQETQYF. The V call is TRBV2, the J call TRBJ2-5; D is ambiguous. The ends were cut back, 2 bases at V and 2 bases at J, with 6 bases in the middle. The CDR3 sequence is 13 residues long. Germline CDR1 and CDR2: SNHLY and FYNNEI. Full variable domain (remainder filled in from reference TRBV2 and TRBJ2-5): EPEVTQTPSHQVTQMGQEVILRCVPISNHLYFYWYRQILGQKVEFLVSFYNNEISEKSEIFDDQFSVERPDGSNFTLKIRSTKLEDSAMYFCASSETRQETQYFGPGTRLLVL.

A few counts support this clone. The J gene is TRBJ2-2, the V gene TRBV10-3; D gene ambiguous. The CDR3 length is 13 residues. Germline V CDR1 and CDR2: ENHRY, SYGVKD. V gave up 7 bases and J gave up 6 bases, with 12 bases separating them. As DNA, the CDR3 is TGTGCCATCAACGCAGAGGTAGCCGGGGAGCTGTTTTTT. This gives the protein CAINAEVAGELFF.

V and J are TRBV7-2 and TRBJ2-5, with a weak D call TRBD2 (5 bases). The J call could be wrong; TRBJ2-7 is a better fit for the DNA end. The CDR3 runs 13 residues. CDR1 is SGHTA and CDR2 is FQGNSA in the germline V gene. CDR3 nucleotide sequence: TGTGCCAGCAGCTTAGGCGACTATTACGAGCAGTACTTC. Amino acid sequence: CASSLGDYYEQYF.

This rearrangement joins TRBV6-6 to TRBJ1-1, with a tentative D call TRBD1 (5 bases). The V gene lost 2 bases and the J gene lost 4 bases, with 14 bases spanning the gap. This CDR3 is built from 15 residues. The germline V gene has CDR1 MNHNY and CDR2 SVGAGI (reference sequence). CDR3 nucleotide sequence: TGTGCCAGCAGTTACGTTGTGGGGACTGGCACTGAAGCTTTCTTT. Protein product: CASSYVVGTGTEAFF.

This clone is labeled as medium-sized. V is TRBV7-9 and J is TRBJ2-2; D ambiguous. This CDR3 has 15 residues. V was cut by 1 base and J by 3 bases, with 9 bases left in between. The germline CDR1 and CDR2 sequences are SEHNR and FQNEAQ (reference sequence). CDR3 nucleotide sequence: TGTGCCAGCAGCTTAGTTTCCGGTCACACCGGGGAGCTGTTTTTT. Its protein is CASSLVSGHTGELFF.

This clone was counted only a few times. This chain links TRBV7-2 with TRBJ2-3; 8 bases are a match to TRBD1. The CDR3 sequence is 15 residues long. The V gene end was trimmed by 0 bases and the J gene end by 4 bases; junction bases not matched to a gene: 3. Per the germline V gene, CDR1 is SGHTA and CDR2 is FQGNSA. The CDR3 coding sequence is TGTGCCAGCAGCTTAGCCAGGACAGGGTCAGATACGCAGTATTTT. Protein product: CASSLARTGSDTQYF.

The chain combines TRBV5-4 with TRBJ1-2; no definite D call. The CDR3 length is 15 residues. Between the trimmed V and J ends, which lost 0 bases and 0 bases, there was a span of 9 bases. Germline V CDR1 and CDR2: SGHNT, YYREEE (reference sequence). CDR3 loop: CASSLAGTANYGYTF. Here the CDR3 DNA reads TGTGCCAGCAGCTTGGCGGGTACCGCTAACTATGGCTACACCTTC. The entire variable domain, with the rest obtained from reference TRBV5-4 and TRBJ1-2, is as follows: ETGVTQSPTHLIKTRGQQVTLRCSSQSGHNTVSWYQQALGQGPQFIFQYYREEENGRGNFPPRFSGLQFPNYSSELNVNALELDDSALYLCASSLAGTANYGYTFGSGTRLTVV.